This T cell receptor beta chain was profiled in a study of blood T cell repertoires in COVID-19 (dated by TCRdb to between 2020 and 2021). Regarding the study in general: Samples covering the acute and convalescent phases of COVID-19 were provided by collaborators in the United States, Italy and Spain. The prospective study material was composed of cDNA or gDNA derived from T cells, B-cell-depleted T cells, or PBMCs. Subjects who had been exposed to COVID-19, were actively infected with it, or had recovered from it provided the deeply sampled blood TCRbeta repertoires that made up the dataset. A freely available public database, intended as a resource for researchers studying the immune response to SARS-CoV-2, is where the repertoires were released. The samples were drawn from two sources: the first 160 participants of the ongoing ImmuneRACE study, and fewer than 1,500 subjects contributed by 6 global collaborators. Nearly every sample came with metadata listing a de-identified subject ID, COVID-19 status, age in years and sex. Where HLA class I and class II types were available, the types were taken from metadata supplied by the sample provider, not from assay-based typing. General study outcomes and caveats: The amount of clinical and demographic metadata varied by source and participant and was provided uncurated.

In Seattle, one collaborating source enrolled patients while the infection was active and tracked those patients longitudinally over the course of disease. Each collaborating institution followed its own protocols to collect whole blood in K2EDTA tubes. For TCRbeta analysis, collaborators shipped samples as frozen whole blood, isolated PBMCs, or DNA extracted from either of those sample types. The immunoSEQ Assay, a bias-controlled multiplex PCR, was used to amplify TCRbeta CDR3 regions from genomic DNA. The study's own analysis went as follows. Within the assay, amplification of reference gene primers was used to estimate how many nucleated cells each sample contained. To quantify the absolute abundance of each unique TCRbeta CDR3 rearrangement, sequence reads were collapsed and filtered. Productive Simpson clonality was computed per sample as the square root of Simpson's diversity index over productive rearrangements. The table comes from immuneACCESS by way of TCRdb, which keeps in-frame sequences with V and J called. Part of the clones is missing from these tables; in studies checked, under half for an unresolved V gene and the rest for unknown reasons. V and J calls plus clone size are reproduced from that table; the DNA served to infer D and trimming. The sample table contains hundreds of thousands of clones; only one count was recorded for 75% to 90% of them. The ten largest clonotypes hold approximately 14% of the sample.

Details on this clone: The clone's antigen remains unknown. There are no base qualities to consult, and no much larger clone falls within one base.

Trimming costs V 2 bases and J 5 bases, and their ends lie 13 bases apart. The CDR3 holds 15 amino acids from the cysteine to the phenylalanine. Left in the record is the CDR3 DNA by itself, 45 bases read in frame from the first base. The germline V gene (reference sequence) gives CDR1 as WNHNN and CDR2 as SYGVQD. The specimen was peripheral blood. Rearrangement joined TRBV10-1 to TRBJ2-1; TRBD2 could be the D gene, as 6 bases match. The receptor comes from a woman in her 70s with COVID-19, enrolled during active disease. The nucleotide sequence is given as TGCGCCAGCAGTGAGATCGGCGGGGCCAACAATGAGCAGTTCTTC. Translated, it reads CASSEIGGANNEQFF.